These T cell receptor beta chains were read from a single sample in a study of T cell responses to AZD1222 COVID-19 vaccine. TCRdb's copy holds only in-frame clones and misses some; the assay was immunoSEQ multiplex PCR. The sample lists around 100,000 clones; 90% were seen once. The sequencing used peripheral blood, collected on day 0 of AZD1222 vaccination. These receptor sequences come from an adult in good health. CDR3s include the opening cysteine and the closing phenylalanine or tryptophan. D genes are given only for firm matches. Where a row states a size, it is once, few, many or the class of an expanded clone; other rows omit it.

d_gene	v_gene	abundance	j_gene	CDR3nt	CDR3aa
TRBD1	TRBV18	NA	TRBJ1-2	TGTGCCAGCTCACCTACAGGGGGCTTGTCGGATGGCTACACCTTC	CASSPTGGLSDGYTF
NA	TRBV7-3	NA	TRBJ2-3	TGTGCCAGCAGCCCTGGGACCTCCACAGATACGCAGTATTTT	CASSPGTSTDTQYF
NA	TRBV6-1	NA	TRBJ2-7	TGTGCCAGCAGTGAGTCAGGGATTGGCGAGCAGTACTTC	CASSESGIGEQYF
TRBD2	TRBV6-5	few	TRBJ2-5	TGTGCCAGCAGAAGGACTAGCGGGGAGTGGGAGACCCAGTACTTC	CASRRTSGEWETQYF
TRBD1	TRBV19	NA	TRBJ2-2	TGTGCCAGTAGACTAGGACAGGGATGGACCGGGGAGCTGTTTTTT	CASRLGQGWTGELFF
TRBD1	TRBV25-1	NA	TRBJ1-2	TGTGCCAGCAGTCTGGGACAGGTGGATGGCTACACCTTC	CASSLGQVDGYTF
NA	TRBV6-4	NA	TRBJ2-6	TGTGCCAGCAGTACAGGGACCGCCTCTGGGGCCAACGTCCTGACTTTC	CASSTGTASGANVLTF
NA	TRBV5-1	NA	TRBJ1-4	TGCGCCAGCAGCTTGGAACAGGGTTCGAGTGAAAAACTGTTTTTT	CASSLEQGSSEKLFF
NA	TRBV5-4	NA	TRBJ2-5	TGTGCCAGCAGATATTCCGGGGAGGAGACCCAGTACTTC	CASRYSGEETQYF
TRBD2	TRBV28	few	TRBJ2-7	TGTGCCAGCAGTTTTGGACTAGCGGGGCTGTCCTACGAGCAGTACTTC	CASSFGLAGLSYEQYF
TRBD1	TRBV27	NA	TRBJ1-6	TGTGCCAGCAGTCCGGGGACAGTGGCTAATTCACCCCTCCACTTT	CASSPGTVANSPLHF
NA	TRBV5-5	NA	TRBJ1-2	TGTGCCAGCAGCTCCGACAGTTTGGAGGGGAGCTATGGCTACACCTTC	CASSSDSLEGSYGYTF
NA	TRBV5-5	NA	TRBJ1-2	TGTGCCAGCAGCTTGGCCGGAGGGGACTATGGCTACACCTTC	CASSLAGGDYGYTF
NA	TRBV6-5	NA	TRBJ1-6	TGTGCCAGCAGTTACACAGCTGATTATAATTCACCCCTCCACTTT	CASSYTADYNSPLHF
TRBD1	TRBV5-4	NA	TRBJ2-4	TGTGCCAGCAGCGGTACAGGGGATCTAGCCAAAAACATTCAGTACTTC	CASSGTGDLAKNIQYF
NA	TRBV24-1	NA	TRBJ2-3	TGTGCCACCGGGTCTTCGGTTACTAATACGCAGTATTTT	CATGSSVTNTQYF
NA	TRBV28	NA	TRBJ2-3	TGTGCCAGCAGCTACGCAGATACGCAGTATTTT	CASSYADTQYF
TRBD2	TRBV5-1	NA	TRBJ2-3	TGCGCCAGCAGCTTGGAGGGTGGAGCGGGGGCGCAGTATTTT	CASSLEGGAGAQYF
NA	TRBV6-5	NA	TRBJ1-6	TGTGCCGTCCCGCGTCAGGGTCACCTCCACTTT	CAVPRQGHLHF
NA	TRBV29-1	NA	TRBJ2-2	TGCAGCGTGCGCCGCTCCCTGAACACCGGGGAGCTGTTTTTT	CSVRRSLNTGELFF
TRBD1	TRBV30	few	TRBJ1-2	TGTGCCTGCGCGACAGGGGGAGGCTACACCTTC	CACATGGGYTF
NA	TRBV14	NA	TRBJ1-1	TGTGCCAGCAGCCAAGAGAACAGGTATAATACAAAGAACACTGAAGCTTTCTTT	CASSQENRYNTKNTEAFF
NA	TRBV3-1/TRBV3-2	NA	TRBJ2-3	TGTGCCAGCAGCAGATCCGGGACAGATACGCAGTATTTT	CASSRSGTDTQYF
NA	TRBV2	NA	TRBJ1-3	TGTGCCAGCAGTCCCGGACGGAGCTCTGGAAACACCATATATTTT	CASSPGRSSGNTIYF
NA	TRBV28	NA	TRBJ2-2	TGTGCCACCCAGTGGCTCTTAGGGGACACCGGGGAGCTGTTTTTT	CATQWLLGDTGELFF
NA	TRBV28	NA	TRBJ1-1	TGTGCCAGCAGTTTAGCCCGGTGGACTGAAGCTTTCTTT	CASSLARWTEAFF
TRBD2	TRBV13	NA	TRBJ2-1	TGTGCCAGCAGCTTATTCCCACTAGCGGGGGGGCCTTATGAGCAGTTCTTC	CASSLFPLAGGPYEQFF
TRBD2	TRBV3-1/TRBV3-2	NA	TRBJ2-1	TGTGCCAGCCTCAAAAAGGCTAGCGGGAAGGGCTCCTACAATGAGCAGTTCTTC	CASLKKASGKGSYNEQFF
TRBD1	TRBV2	NA	TRBJ2-6	TGTGCCAGCAGTGAATATAGGTGGACAGGGTTTGCTGGGGCCAACGTCCTGACTTTC	CASSEYRWTGFAGANVLTF
TRBD2	TRBV3-1/TRBV3-2	NA	TRBJ2-5	TGTGCCAGCAGCCAGGGGGCTAGCGGGGGGGAGACCCAGTACTTC	CASSQGASGGETQYF
NA	TRBV5-1	NA	TRBJ2-5	TGCGCCAGCAGCTTGGAAGGACCCCGAAGAATACAAGAGACCCAGTACTTC	CASSLEGPRRIQETQYF
NA	TRBV18	NA	TRBJ2-2	TGTGCCAGCTCACCACCTAATACGAACACCGGGGAGCTGTTTTTT	CASSPPNTNTGELFF
NA	TRBV2	NA	TRBJ2-4	TGTGCCAGCAGTGTTGGGTTAGCCAAAAACATTCAGTACTTC	CASSVGLAKNIQYF
NA	TRBV5-6	NA	TRBJ2-5	TGTGCCAGCAGCTTGACTCGGCGGTCAGAGACCCAGTACTTC	CASSLTRRSETQYF
NA	TRBV9	NA	TRBJ1-1	TGTGCCAGCAGCGTAGTGGTGGACGGGAGCATGAACACTGAAGCTTTCTTT	CASSVVVDGSMNTEAFF
NA	TRBV28	NA	TRBJ2-3	TGTGCCAGCAGTTTTCCTCAAATCACTAGCACAGATACGCAGTATTTT	CASSFPQITSTDTQYF
NA	TRBV6-4	NA	TRBJ1-4	TGTGCCAGCAGCCGGGGGAGGGAGACTGAAAAACTGTTTTTT	CASSRGRETEKLFF
TRBD1	TRBV5-8	NA	TRBJ1-5	TGTGCCAGCAGCCTCAGGACAGGGGTTCGCAATCAGCCCCAGCATTTT	CASSLRTGVRNQPQHF
NA	TRBV5-1	NA	TRBJ1-5	TGCGCCAGCAGCTTCTCACCCGATCAGCCCCAGCATTTT	CASSFSPDQPQHF
TRBD1	TRBV18	NA	TRBJ2-5	TGTGCCAGCTCACCACGGACAGGGGGAAGGGAGGAGACCCAGTACTTC	CASSPRTGGREETQYF